The text below deals with one TCR beta chain. These data originate in a study of cytomegalovirus exposure and HLA in healthy donors. The primer mix had 60 Vbeta and 13 Jbeta primers. Generated by immunoSEQ multiplex PCR, the TCRdb table keeps only in-frame clones and is missing some. The sample holds 100,000 or so clones; more than 9.5% are singletons and the top ten take roughly 16%. Sequencing input: PBMCs. This receptor was identified in a man aged 35-49 years in good health and CMV-seropositive.

Here the CDR3 reads CASSRTGPNQPQHF. CDR3 nucleotides: TGTGCCAGCAGTCGGACAGGGCCCAATCAGCCCCAGCATTTT. The chain has TRBV6-5 and TRBJ1-5; 8 nucleotides line up with TRBD1. The CDR3 runs to 14 residues. J gave up 3 bases and V 5 bases, and 3 bases lay outside the gene matches. Germline lookup yields CDR1 MNHEY and CDR2 SVGAGI.